One sample yielded the 22 T cell receptor beta chains listed below, sequenced in a study of CD4 T cells in relation to SARS-CoV-2 and coronaviruses. CD4+ T cells from unexposed donors were obtained before the COVID-19 pandemic (2011-2018). CD4+ T cells were isolated from the cells after 10 days of culture. The antigens of these receptors remain unknown. Sequencing was performed with immunoSEQ multiplex PCR; in TCRdb, only in-frame clones are kept and a portion is missing. The sample shows over 20,000 clones, around 70% of them seen only once. The sequenced sample was CD4+ T cells from PBMCs, cultured in vitro. These receptors originate from a human donor in good health.

This chain connects TRBV5-1 to TRBJ1-1, with TRBD1 matching 8 bases. This CDR3 comprises 15 residues. J was trimmed by 0 bases and V by 2 bases; bases with no gene match: 3. Germline V gene lookup returns CDR1 SGHRS and CDR2 YFSETQ. The CDR3 here is CASSFAGGVNTEAFF. The CDR3 bases are TGCGCCAGCAGCTTCGCAGGGGGCGTGAACACTGAAGCTTTCTTT.

This chain connects TRBV28 to TRBJ2-3; TRBD1 matches 10 bases. Per the germline V gene, CDR1 is MDHEN and CDR2 is SYDVKM. The CDR3 runs 16 residues. V shed 4 bases and J 3 bases; nucleotides not matched to a gene: 7. The CDR3, as DNA: TGTGCCAGCAGTTACCGGGACAGGGGAATGACAGATACGCAGTATTTT. Amino acids: CASSYRDRGMTDTQYF.

The chain combines TRBV2 with TRBJ2-4; 8 bases line up with TRBD2. Germline V gives CDR1 SNHLY, CDR2 FYNNEI. The V gene end was trimmed by 10 bases and the J gene end by 1 base; junction bases not matched to a gene: 9. This CDR3 is 15 amino acids long. The CDR3 protein is CATTGGGSAKNIQYF. The CDR3 region has the DNA TGTGCCACTACCGGGGGGGGATCGGCCAAAAACATTCAGTACTTC.

The sample holds one count of this clone. V gene TRBV5-1 combines with J gene TRBJ2-7; maybe TRBD1 (5 bases). V was clipped by 4 bases and J by 1 base, with 15 bases between them. The CDR3 runs 15 residues. The germline gives CDR1 SGHRS, CDR2 YFSETQ. CDR3 DNA: TGCGCCAGCAGCCGATTGACAGACTCATCCTACGAGCAGTACTTC. Encoded protein: CASSRLTDSSYEQYF.

The chain uses TRBV6-5 and TRBJ2-3; unclear D gene. CDR3 length: 16 amino acids. Trimming cost V 2 bases and J 0 bases, with 12 bases left between them. Germline assignment: CDR1 MNHEY and CDR2 SVGAGI. This CDR3 reads CASSYRPSRSTDTQYF. In nucleotides, the CDR3 is TGTGCCAGCAGTTACCGTCCCAGCCGCAGCACAGATACGCAGTATTTT.

Only one count was recorded for this clone. The chain is built from TRBV19 and TRBJ2-5; 7 nucleotides align to TRBD2. This CDR3 comprises 15 residues. V was pared by 5 bases and J by 4 bases, with 10 bases of the junction left unmatched. The germline CDR1 and CDR2 sequences are LNHDA and SQIVND (reference sequence). This CDR3 is CASSLSDGRRETQYF. In DNA form, the CDR3 reads TGTGCCAGTAGTCTTTCAGACGGGAGGCGAGAGACCCAGTACTTC.

The V call is TRBV27, the J call TRBJ1-5; a possible D gene is TRBD1 (5 bases). With 3 bases removed from V and 5 bases from J, the gap between germline ends came to 14 bases. From germline, CDR1 is MNHEY and CDR2 SMNVEV (reference sequence). CDR3 length equals 15 residues. CDR3 nucleotides: TGTGCCAGCAGTTTGAGGGGTGGTTGGGATCAGCCCCAGCATTTT. Translation gives CASSLRGGWDQPQHF.

The table lists this clone with a few counts. This rearrangement joins TRBV19 to TRBJ1-1, with TRBD1 as a possible D gene (5 bases). Germline V gene lookup returns CDR1 LNHDA and CDR2 SQIVND (reference sequence). CDR3 length: 15 residues. V was clipped by 3 bases and J by 6 bases, with 17 bases between them. CDR3 sequence (DNA): TGTGCCAGTAGTATCAGCCCCGGGGGAGTGGCTGAAGCTTTCTTT. As protein: CASSISPGGVAEAFF.

The gene calls are TRBV15 and TRBJ1-2; D remains unclear. V shed 1 base and J shed 0 bases, with 9 bases lying between them. Germline-derived CDR1 and CDR2 are LNHNV and YYDKDF (reference sequence). The CDR3 extends over 15 amino acids. The CDR3 spells CATSRAPTTNYGYTF. The CDR3 coding sequence is TGTGCCACCAGCAGAGCCCCAACCACTAACTATGGCTACACCTTC. The variable domain in full, with the rest retrieved from reference TRBV15 and TRBJ1-2, is DAMVIQNPRYQVTQFGKPVTLSCSQTLNHNVMYWYQQKSSQAPKLLFHYYDKDFNNEADTPDNFQSRRPNTSFCFLDIRSPGLGDTAMYLCATSRAPTTNYGYTFGSGTRLTVV.

The chain links TRBV13 to TRBJ2-5; 12 nucleotides match TRBD2. This CDR3 has 16 residues. Germline V CDR1 and CDR2: PRHDT, FYEKMQ (reference sequence). The trim removed 4 bases at V and 3 bases at J, leaving 6 bases unmatched. CDR3 region: CASSSELAGGKETQYF. The CDR3 region has the DNA TGTGCCAGCAGCTCTGAACTAGCGGGAGGTAAAGAGACCCAGTACTTC.

The rearrangement links TRBV7-3 to TRBJ2-5; no clear D. In germline, CDR1 is SGHTA, CDR2 FQGTGA. This CDR3 is built from 16 residues. Deletions cut 5 bases from V and 4 bases from J, with 20 bases between. CDR3 nucleotides: TGTGCCAGCAGCAGAGACGGTGCCAGCCCGGGAGAGACCCAGTACTTC. Its translation: CASSRDGASPGETQYF.

The chain couples TRBV28 to TRBJ2-7, with TRBD2 as a possible D gene (6 bases). The CDR3 has 14 amino acids. In germline, CDR1 is MDHEN, CDR2 SYDVKM. The CDR3 spells CASSPSYRVGLGGV. DNA of the CDR3: TGTGCCAGCAGTCCGTCCTATAGGGTGGGACTGGGTGGAGTC.

J is TRBJ2-7 and V is TRBV9, with 7 positions matching TRBD2. CDR3 size: 16 residues. Germline V CDR1 and CDR2: SGDLS, YYNGEE. Losses at the gene ends were 2 bases for V and 7 bases for J; bases not matched to a gene: 15. This CDR3 is CASSVWGGTTPGEQYF. Here the CDR3 DNA reads TGTGCCAGCAGCGTGTGGGGGGGGACTACGCCGGGGGAGCAGTACTTC.

This chain joins TRBV11-2 and TRBJ2-5; 9 nucleotides line up with TRBD2. V shed 5 bases and J 5 bases; nucleotides not matched to a gene: 9. CDR1 is SGHAT, CDR2 FQNNGV, per germline. There are 15 residues in the CDR3. Here the CDR3 reads CASSLGEREAETQYF. The CDR3 bases are TGTGCCAGCAGCCTCGGGGAGCGGGAGGCCGAGACCCAGTACTTC.

The chain couples TRBV5-1 to TRBJ2-4; TRBD1 agrees at 9 bases. The CDR3 has 17 amino acids. Per the germline V gene, CDR1 is SGHRS and CDR2 is YFSETQ. The V and J ends lost 4 bases and 0 bases, in that order; junction bases with no gene match: 8. The CDR3 loop is CASSQGQGGIAKNIQYF. The CDR3 bases are TGCGCCAGCAGCCAGGGACAGGGAGGGATAGCCAAAAACATTCAGTACTTC.

This clone is medium-sized in the sample. At one of its ends the junction is not consistent with the germline gene, which may arise from a read error. This chain joins TRBV3-1 (or the pseudogene TRBV3-2) and TRBJ2-1; 13 bases fit TRBD2. The germline V gene has CDR1 LGHDT and CDR2 YNNKEL (reference sequence). CDR3 size: 16 residues. The CDR3 DNA is TGTGCCAGCAACCAAGGACTAGCGGGAGACTTAGATGAGCAGTTCTTC. This sequence encodes CASNQGLAGDLDEQFF.

The rearrangement joins TRBV12-5 to TRBJ2-7; 8 bases match TRBD2. CDR3 length equals 15 residues. Germline V gene lookup returns CDR1 LGHNT and CDR2 FRNRAP. Germline trimming cut 3 bases from V and 7 bases from J; bases unmatched to any gene: 11. The DNA for the CDR3 is TGTGCTAGTGGTTTTTTGCCCAGCGGGAGAGGAGAGCAGTACTTC. It encodes CASGFLPSGRGEQYF.

The CDR3 loop reads CASSVSYRDLFKAFF. The CDR3 bases are TGTGCCAGTAGTGTCAGCTACCGGGACCTTTTTAAAGCTTTCTTT. The chain joins TRBV19 to TRBJ1-1; D may be TRBD1 (5 bases). The germline CDR1 and CDR2 sequences are LNHDA and SQIVND (reference sequence). The V end was cut by 5 bases, the J end by 9 bases, with 22 bases between. The CDR3 has 15 amino acids.

This clone was found once. The genes are TRBV4-1 and TRBJ1-2; the match to TRBD1 covers 7 bases. The CDR3 totals 14 residues. The V gene's germline CDR1 is MGHRA and CDR2 YSYEKL. The ends lost 0 bases at V and 4 bases at J; junction bases unmatched: 2. The CDR3 sequence: CASSQEQGFYGYTF. CDR3 sequence (DNA): TGCGCCAGCAGCCAAGAACAGGGGTTCTATGGCTACACCTTC.

The rearrangement joins TRBV18 to TRBJ2-1; 7 positions match TRBD1. V was clipped by 5 bases and J by 2 bases; unmatched bases: 12. CDR1 is KGHSH, CDR2 LQKENI, per germline. This CDR3 is built from 17 residues. The CDR3 DNA is TGTGCCAGCTCAAACCGGGACAGTGCGGTACCCTACAATGAGCAGTTCTTC. It encodes CASSNRDSAVPYNEQFF.

The chain joins TRBV6-5 to TRBJ2-7; 9 nucleotides match TRBD1. Germline V CDR1 and CDR2: MNHEY, SVGAGI. This CDR3 is built from 14 residues. V dropped 6 bases and J dropped 5; count of bases not matched to a gene: 8. The CDR3 sequence is CASRPGQGLNEQYF. The DNA for the CDR3 is TGTGCCAGCAGGCCCGGACAGGGGCTAAACGAGCAGTACTTC.

This chain links TRBV19 with TRBJ1-5, with 8 bases lining up with TRBD1. Germline CDR1 reads LNHDA; CDR2 reads SQIVND (reference sequence). The V segment lost 6 bases and the J segment 5 bases; nucleotides outside the gene matches: 6. The CDR3 sequence is 14 residues long. In DNA form, the CDR3 reads TGTGCCAGTAGGGCGGACAGGGACCATCAGCCCCAGCATTTT. This sequence encodes CASRADRDHQPQHF.